The clone carrying this T cell receptor beta chain was found a few times. Antigen: not known. Via MiXCR, TCRdb re-called the 5' RACE reads, giving one row per CDR3 protein. The data show 80,000 to 100,000 distinct CDR3 sequences, with roughly 12% seen just once and just over 6.5% held by the top ten. This sample was included in a study of early T cells in non-severe SARS-CoV-2 infection. In the study overall: Sequencing input comprised bulk RNA from unsorted whole blood; chain pairing was not available. Findings and limits, study-wide: CD4 and private specificities were missed by VDJdb matching, which favored anti-spike CD8 responses.

The V gene's germline CDR1 is SGHTA and CDR2 FQGNSA. With 2 bases clipped from V and 9 bases from J, the junction kept 6 bases outside the gene matches. The CDR3 consists of 14 residues. The V gene is TRBV7-2, the J gene TRBJ2-4; 8 nucleotides line up with TRBD1. The clonotype comes from an adult who was a healthcare worker with PCR-confirmed SARS-CoV-2 infection or an uninfected control (not recorded which). The sequencing sample was made of whole blood. CDR3 residues: CASSLSGQESIQYF. The DNA for the CDR3 is TGTGCCAGCAGCTTATCGGGACAGGAAAGCATTCAGTACTTC.